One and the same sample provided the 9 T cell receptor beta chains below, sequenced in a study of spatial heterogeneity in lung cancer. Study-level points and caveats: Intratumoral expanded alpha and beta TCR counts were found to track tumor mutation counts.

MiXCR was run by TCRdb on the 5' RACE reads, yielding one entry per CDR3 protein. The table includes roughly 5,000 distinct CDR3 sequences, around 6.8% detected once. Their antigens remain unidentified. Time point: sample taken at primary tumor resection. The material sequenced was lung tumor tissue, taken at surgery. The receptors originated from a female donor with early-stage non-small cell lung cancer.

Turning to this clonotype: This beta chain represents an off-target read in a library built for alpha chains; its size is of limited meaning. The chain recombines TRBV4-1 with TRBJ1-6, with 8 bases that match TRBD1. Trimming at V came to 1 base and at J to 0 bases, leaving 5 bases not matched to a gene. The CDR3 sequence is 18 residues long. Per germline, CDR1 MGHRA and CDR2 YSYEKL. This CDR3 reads CASSQGQGTSSYNSPLHF. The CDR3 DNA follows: TGCGCCAGCAGCCAAGGACAGGGGACAAGCTCCTATAATTCACCCCTCCACTTT.

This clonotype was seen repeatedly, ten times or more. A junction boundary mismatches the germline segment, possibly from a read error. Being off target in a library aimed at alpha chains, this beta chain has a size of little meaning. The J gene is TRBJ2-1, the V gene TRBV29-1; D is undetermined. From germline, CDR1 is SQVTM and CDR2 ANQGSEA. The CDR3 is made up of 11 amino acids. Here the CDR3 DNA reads TGCAGCGTTGATCCCATCGGCGGACGGATCTTC. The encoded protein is CSVDPIGGRIF.

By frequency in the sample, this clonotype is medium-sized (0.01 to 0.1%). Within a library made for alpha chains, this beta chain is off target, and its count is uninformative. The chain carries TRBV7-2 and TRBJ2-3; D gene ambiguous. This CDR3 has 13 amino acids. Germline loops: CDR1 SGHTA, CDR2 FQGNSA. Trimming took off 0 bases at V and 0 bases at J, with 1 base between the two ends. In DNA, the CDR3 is TGTGCCAGCAGCTTAGCGAGCACAGATACGCAGTATTTT. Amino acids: CASSLASTDTQYF.

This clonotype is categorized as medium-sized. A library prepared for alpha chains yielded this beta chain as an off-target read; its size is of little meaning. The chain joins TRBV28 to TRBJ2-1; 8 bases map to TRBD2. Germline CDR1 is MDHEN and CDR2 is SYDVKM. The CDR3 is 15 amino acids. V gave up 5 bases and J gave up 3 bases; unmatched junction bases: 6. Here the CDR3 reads CASSPQRGFYNEQFF. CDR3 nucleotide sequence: TGTGCCAGCAGTCCCCAGCGGGGGTTCTACAATGAGCAGTTCTTC. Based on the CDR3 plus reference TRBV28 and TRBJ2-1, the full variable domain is DVKVTQSSRYLVKRTGEKVFLECVQDMDHENMFWYRQDPGLGLRLIYFSYDVKMKEKGDIPEGYSVSREKKERFSLILESASTNQTSMYLCASSPQRGFYNEQFFGPGTRLTVL.

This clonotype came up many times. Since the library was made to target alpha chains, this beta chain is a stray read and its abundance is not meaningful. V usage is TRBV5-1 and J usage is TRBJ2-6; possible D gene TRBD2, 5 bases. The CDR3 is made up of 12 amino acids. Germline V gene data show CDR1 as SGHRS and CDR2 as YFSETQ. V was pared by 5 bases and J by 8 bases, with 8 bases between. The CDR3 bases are TGCGCCAGCAGAACGGGAACCAACGTCCTGACTTTC. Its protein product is CASRTGTNVLTF.

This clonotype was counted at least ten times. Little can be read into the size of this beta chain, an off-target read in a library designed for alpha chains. In DNA form, the CDR3 reads TGTGCCAGCTCACCACTCCTATTAGCCACAGATACGCAGTATTTT. Translating gives CASSPLLLATDTQYF. The rearrangement uses TRBV18 and TRBJ2-3; unclear D gene. The CDR3 loop spans 15 amino acids. Trimming shortened V by 1 base and J by 2 bases, and 10 bases separated the two germline ends. Germline lookup yields CDR1 KGHSH and CDR2 LQKENI.

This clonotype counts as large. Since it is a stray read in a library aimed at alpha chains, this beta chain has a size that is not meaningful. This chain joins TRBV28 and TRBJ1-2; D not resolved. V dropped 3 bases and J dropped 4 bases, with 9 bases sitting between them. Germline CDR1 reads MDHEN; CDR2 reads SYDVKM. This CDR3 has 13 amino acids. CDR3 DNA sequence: TGTGCCAGCAGTTTGGGAGTTATCTATGGCTACACCTTC. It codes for CASSLGVIYGYTF.

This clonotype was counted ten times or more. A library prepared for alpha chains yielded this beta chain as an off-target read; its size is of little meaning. CDR3 amino acids: CASSETTYEQYF. Written as DNA, the CDR3 is TGCGCCAGCAGTGAAACGACTTACGAGCAGTACTTC. This rearrangement joins TRBV10-2 to TRBJ2-7; D gene unclear. V lost 3 bases to trimming and J lost 4 bases, with 7 bases between them. The V gene's germline CDR1 is WSHSY and CDR2 SAAADI. The length of the CDR3 is 12 residues.

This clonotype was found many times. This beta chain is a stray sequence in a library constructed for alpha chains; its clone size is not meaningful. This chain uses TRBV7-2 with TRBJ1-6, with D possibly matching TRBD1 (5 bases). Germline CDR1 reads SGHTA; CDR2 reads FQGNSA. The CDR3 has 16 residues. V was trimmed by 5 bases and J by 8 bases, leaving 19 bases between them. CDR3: CASSLGGALGHSPLHF. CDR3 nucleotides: TGTGCCAGCAGCCTCGGCGGGGCTTTAGGACATTCACCCCTCCACTTT.